This T cell receptor (beta chain) was recovered during a study of cytomegalovirus exposure and HLA in healthy donors. Study-wide results and limits: Immune exposure was documented only through CMV serostatus.

Germline trimming cut 1 base from V and 6 bases from J; bases unmatched to any gene: 12. This CDR3 has 16 residues. Germline V gives CDR1 SGHKS, CDR2 YYEKEE (reference sequence). In this sample, this clone turned up a few times. Its antigen is undetermined. The PCR ran on 60 Vbeta and 13 Jbeta primers. This table comes from immunoSEQ multiplex PCR, and its TCRdb copy is limited to in-frame clones, with some not included. Of approximately 99,000 clones in the sample, 75% to 85% were seen once. This chain connects TRBV5-5 to TRBJ1-2; 7 nucleotides line up with TRBD1. Sequencing was performed on PBMCs. The receptor was isolated from a male donor in good health and CMV-seropositive. The CDR3 DNA sequence: TGTGCCAGCAGCTTGCTAAACAGGGGTCGGGGACATGGCTACACCTTC. Amino acid sequence: CASSLLNRGRGHGYTF.